The sample holds a few counts of the clone carrying this T cell receptor (beta chain). Its target is not known. The source of the sample is a study of response to subunit inactivated influenza vaccine. Findings and limits, study-wide: It was suggested by the authors that few new T cells are recruited by each seasonal influenza vaccination.

The CDR3 is 13 amino acids. The V gene lost 4 bases and the J gene lost 4 bases, with 10 bases spanning the gap. The V gene's germline CDR1 is SGHTA and CDR2 FQGNSA. TCRdb re-analysed the RT-PCR reads in MiXCR, keeping a single row per CDR3 protein. This table has about 480,000 distinct CDR3 sequences, over 25% appearing once. This TCR was recovered from a man in his fifties who received an inactivated influenza vaccine. The chain combines TRBV7-2 with TRBJ2-5, with D perhaps matching TRBD1 (6 bases). The source was CD4+ T cells sorted from PBMCs, collected roughly 5 days after vaccination. The CDR3 region has the DNA TGTGCCAGCAGCTATACAGGGTCAGAGACCCAGTACTTC. Translating it yields CASSYTGSETQYF.